Below are 5 T cell receptor beta chains sequenced from a single sample in a study of neurological immune-mediated disorders. TCRdb analysed the 5' RACE reads with MiXCR anew, one entry per CDR3 protein. This sample has 85,000 to 110,000 distinct CDR3 sequences, with about a tenth found just once. Time point indicated: longitudinal time-point 3. What was sequenced was PBMCs. These receptors were taken from a female donor with HTLV-1-associated myelopathy (HAM/TSP).

The chain joins TRBV6-2 or TRBV6-3 to TRBJ2-3, with no clear D. Germline CDR1 reads MNHEY; CDR2 reads SVGEGT. Trimming took 8 bases from V and 4 from J, leaving 16 bases between them. The length of the CDR3 is 14 residues. The CDR3 reads CASLSSPRADTQYF. As DNA, the CDR3 is TGTGCCAGCCTCTCCTCTCCTCGGGCAGATACGCAGTATTTT.

The rearrangement joins TRBV29-1 to TRBJ1-2, with D uncertain. Trimming stripped 4 bases from V and 4 bases from J, with 10 bases between. The germline gives CDR1 SQVTM, CDR2 ANQGSEA. CDR3 length: 12 amino acids. In DNA, the CDR3 is TGCAGCGTTGGAAGGGCTGGCTATGGCTACACCTTC. Its protein is CSVGRAGYGYTF.

This clonotype was seen many times. The DNA for the CDR3 is TGCAGTGCTAGAGCCCGGGACATTTACAATGAGCAGTTCTTC. Residues: CSARARDIYNEQFF. The rearrangement links TRBV20-1 to TRBJ2-1; possible D gene TRBD1, 6 bases. Germline CDR1 is DFQATT and CDR2 is SNEGSKA (reference sequence). V was clipped by 1 base and J by 4 bases, with 11 bases between them. The CDR3 is 14 residues long.

This clonotype was observed at least ten times. J is TRBJ2-1 and V is TRBV7-6; D may be TRBD1 or TRBD2 (5 bases each). CDR3 length: 16 residues. Germline CDR1 SGHVS, CDR2 FNYEAQ. Trimming shortened V by 5 bases and J by 9 bases, and 23 bases separated the two germline ends. The DNA of the CDR3 is TGTGCCAGCAGCCTCCAAGTTAGAGGGGAGAGGGGTGAGCAGTTCTTC. Its translation: CASSLQVRGERGEQFF. The whole variable domain, filled in from reference TRBV7-6 and TRBJ2-1, reads GAGVSQSPRYKVTKRGQDVALRCDPISGHVSLYWYRQALGQGPEFLTYFNYEAQQDKSGLPNDRFSAERPEGSISTLTIQRTEQRDSAMYRCASSLQVRGERGEQFFGPGTRLTVL.

This clonotype was picked up many times. The chain recombines TRBV11-2 with TRBJ2-2; 7 bases line up with TRBD2. This CDR3 spans 16 amino acids. V lost 5 bases and J lost 0; bases outside the gene matches: 6. The V gene's germline CDR1 is SGHAT and CDR2 FQNNGV. CDR3 nucleotide sequence: TGTGCCAGCAGCCGTCATAGCGGGCCGAACACCGGGGAGCTGTTTTTT. It translates to CASSRHSGPNTGELFF.